These T cell receptor beta chains were read from a single sample in a study of T cell changes during pregnancy in multiple sclerosis. TCRdb's copy holds only in-frame clones and misses some; the assay was immunoSEQ multiplex PCR. The table lists approximately 40,000 clones, under 95% of them singletons, with 5% to 6.5% in the top ten. The starting material was CD8+ T cells from peripheral blood mononuclear cells, obtained in the third trimester of pregnancy. Receptors originate from a female donor with multiple sclerosis, enrolled in a pregnancy study. CDR3s include the opening cysteine and the closing phenylalanine or tryptophan. The order of the fields is V gene, J gene, clone size, D gene, CDR3 protein, CDR3 DNA. D genes are given only for firm matches. Only some rows state a clone size, as once, few, many or a class for expanded clones.

TRBV4-3	TRBJ2-1	NA	NA	CASSQDQAASYEQFF	TGCGCCAGCAGCCAAGATCAAGCTGCTTCCTATGAGCAGTTCTTC
TRBV9	TRBJ2-1	NA	TRBD2	CASSTRTSETNEQFF	TGTGCCAGCAGCACCAGGACTAGCGAGACCAATGAGCAGTTCTTC
TRBV4-1	TRBJ2-7	NA	NA	CASSPIPGYDNDEQYF	TGCGCCAGCAGCCCGATCCCCGGCTACGACAATGACGAGCAGTACTTC
TRBV4-3	TRBJ2-7	NA	TRBD2	CASSTDSGTYEQYF	TGCGCCAGCAGCACTGATAGCGGGACCTACGAGCAGTACTTC
TRBV28	TRBJ2-7	NA	TRBD2	CASSPTSGLRYEQYF	TGTGCCAGCAGTCCTACTAGCGGGTTGAGGTACGAGCAGTACTTC
TRBV27	TRBJ2-1	NA	TRBD2	CASSLPSRTSGPASSYNEQFF	TGTGCCAGCAGTTTACCGTCCCGGACTAGCGGTCCGGCTTCGTCCTACAATGAGCAGTTCTTC
TRBV5-4	TRBJ2-5	NA	NA	CASSLPGTDLQETQYF	TGTGCCAGCAGCTTGCCGGGGACTGATTTACAAGAGACCCAGTACTTC
TRBV6-1	TRBJ1-1	NA	TRBD1	CASNHRGGGAFF	TGTGCCAGCAACCACAGGGGGGGTGGTGCTTTCTTT
TRBV7-9	TRBJ2-7	NA	TRBD2	CASSLSGRTYEQYF	TGTGCCAGCAGCTTAAGCGGGAGGACCTACGAGCAGTACTTC
TRBV5-4	TRBJ2-1	once	NA	CATESGVPYNEQFF	TGTGCCACGGAGTCGGGGGTCCCTTACAATGAGCAGTTCTTC
TRBV12-2	TRBJ2-4	NA	NA	CASRVRPGGITAKNIQYF	TGTGCAAGTCGCGTGCGGCCGGGAGGGATTACGGCCAAAAACATTCAGTACTTC
TRBV30	TRBJ1-5	NA	NA	CAWSVERARSWPQHF	TGTGCCTGGAGTGTAGAGAGGGCCCGGTCATGGCCCCAGCATTTT
TRBV5-6	TRBJ1-1	once	NA	CASSFVQNTEAFF	TGTGCCAGCAGCTTTGTACAGAACACTGAAGCTTTCTTT
TRBV19	TRBJ2-1	NA	TRBD2	CASSWGGLARLSDNEQFF	TGTGCCAGTAGTTGGGGGGGACTAGCGCGACTTTCCGACAATGAGCAGTTCTTC
TRBV7-6	TRBJ2-3	NA	NA	CASSLVLGPTDTQYF	TGTGCCAGCAGCTTAGTACTAGGACCCACAGATACGCAGTATTTT
TRBV7-2	TRBJ2-2	NA	TRBD2	CASSLPREGGGPIGELFF	TGTGCCAGCAGCTTACCTAGGGAGGGCGGTGGCCCGATTGGGGAGCTGTTTTTT
TRBV29-1	TRBJ1-2	NA	NA	CSVAGVDYGYTF	TGCAGCGTTGCAGGGGTGGACTATGGCTACACCTTC
TRBV27	TRBJ1-4	NA	NA	CASSPVAANEKLFF	TGTGCCAGCAGTCCGGTAGCAGCTAATGAAAAACTGTTTTTT
TRBV5-6	TRBJ2-7	NA	NA	CASSVTGFSYEQYF	TGTGCCAGCAGCGTTACAGGGTTCTCCTACGAGCAGTACTTC
TRBV7-9	TRBJ2-3	NA	TRBD1	CASSSGPGQGADTQYF	TGTGCCAGCAGCTCGGGACCGGGACAGGGTGCAGATACGCAGTATTTT
TRBV10-3	TRBJ2-7	NA	TRBD1	CAISELSGTGHSYEQYF	TGTGCCATCAGTGAGTTATCCGGGACAGGGCATTCCTACGAGCAGTACTTC
TRBV10-3	TRBJ2-1	once	NA	CAISESYPNEQFF	TGTGCCATCAGTGAGTCGTATCCGAATGAGCAGTTCTTC
TRBV7-9	TRBJ2-7	NA	NA	CASSPLLGNYEQYF	TGTGCCAGCAGCCCCCTCCTCGGGAACTACGAGCAGTACTTC
TRBV13	TRBJ1-4	NA	TRBD1	CASSRLDRELANEKLFF	TGTGCCAGCAGCCGCCTAGACAGGGAATTGGCTAATGAAAAACTGTTTTTT
TRBV27	TRBJ2-7	NA	TRBD2	CASSLAVDYYEQYF	TGTGCCAGCAGTCTAGCGGTGGATTACTACGAGCAGTACTTC
TRBV25-1	TRBJ1-5	few	NA	CASSEWARNQPQHF	TGTGCCAGCAGTGAATGGGCCCGCAATCAGCCCCAGCATTTT
TRBV4-1	TRBJ1-4	NA	NA	CASSSTGGTNEKLFF	TGCGCCAGCAGCTCAACAGGTGGAACTAATGAAAAACTGTTTTTT
TRBV25-1	TRBJ2-7	NA	TRBD1	CASSPRDRDYEQYF	TGTGCCAGCTCCCCAAGGGACAGGGACTACGAGCAGTACTTC
TRBV6-1	TRBJ2-7	NA	TRBD2	CASSESASGAYEQYF	TGTGCCAGCAGTGAATCTGCTAGCGGGGCCTACGAGCAGTACTTC
TRBV7-3	TRBJ2-7	once	NA	CASGWGDHEQYF	TGTGCCAGCGGTTGGGGGGACCACGAGCAGTACTTC
TRBV4-1	TRBJ2-3	NA	TRBD2	CASSQEGIAGGPGDTQYF	TGCGCCAGCAGCCAAGAAGGGATAGCGGGAGGGCCAGGTGATACGCAGTATTTT
TRBV5-1	TRBJ1-1	NA	NA	CASSYLAEALMNTEAFF	TGCGCCAGCAGCTACCTGGCGGAAGCTCTTATGAACACTGAAGCTTTCTTT
TRBV30	TRBJ1-1	NA	NA	CAWSILSGVEDEAFF	TGTGCCTGGAGCATTCTTTCGGGGGTTGAAGATGAAGCTTTCTTT
TRBV5-6	TRBJ1-1	NA	NA	CASSFGDTEAFF	TGTGCCAGCAGCTTTGGAGACACTGAAGCTTTCTTT
TRBV4-3	TRBJ2-5	NA	TRBD2	CASSQGTSGGETQYF	TGCGCCAGCAGCCAAGGGACTAGCGGGGGAGAGACCCAGTACTTC
TRBV9	TRBJ2-1	NA	TRBD2	CASSVSGRSDNEQFF	TGTGCCAGCAGCGTTAGCGGGAGATCGGACAATGAGCAGTTCTTC
TRBV19	TRBJ2-5	NA	TRBD2	CASSLAGVQETQYF	TGTGCCAGTAGTCTAGCGGGGGTCCAAGAGACCCAGTACTTC
TRBV5-1	TRBJ1-2	NA	NA	CASSLSGTNYGYTF	TGCGCCAGCAGCTTATCGGGGACTAACTATGGCTACACCTTC
TRBV29-1	TRBJ2-3	NA	TRBD1	CSVPLRGQGFADTQYF	TGCAGCGTCCCCCTGAGGGGACAGGGTTTTGCAGATACGCAGTATTTT
TRBV6-5	TRBJ2-2	NA	TRBD1	CASSSTGGRTGELFF	TGTGCCAGCAGTTCCACAGGGGGCAGGACCGGGGAGCTGTTTTTT
TRBV7-9	TRBJ2-1	NA	TRBD2	CASSPKTSGVNNEQFF	TGTGCCAGCAGCCCCAAGACTAGCGGGGTGAACAATGAGCAGTTCTTC
TRBV19	TRBJ2-1	NA	NA	CASSLTGSTYNEQFF	TGTGCCAGTAGCTTAACAGGGAGCACCTACAATGAGCAGTTCTTC
TRBV7-9	TRBJ2-7	NA	TRBD2	CASSSGLAGRTYEQYF	TGTGCCAGCAGCTCTGGACTAGCGGGTCGTACCTACGAGCAGTACTTC
TRBV28	TRBJ2-7	NA	TRBD2	CASSNLGLAGMGAYEQYF	TGTGCCAGCAGTAACCTGGGACTAGCGGGAATGGGAGCCTACGAGCAGTACTTC
TRBV7-9	TRBJ2-1	NA	TRBD1	CASSLGSGTGRRYEQFF	TGTGCCAGCAGCTTAGGTTCCGGGACAGGGCGGCGGTATGAGCAGTTCTTC
TRBV6-1	TRBJ2-7	NA	TRBD1	CASSEGGTGWDEQYF	TGTGCCAGCAGTGAAGGGGGGACAGGGTGGGACGAGCAGTACTTC
TRBV7-2	TRBJ2-7	NA	NA	CASSLNPGVSSYEQYF	TGTGCCAGCAGCTTAAATCCAGGGGTGAGCTCCTACGAGCAGTACTTC
TRBV4-1	TRBJ2-7	NA	NA	CASSQGATELYEQYF	TGCGCCAGCAGCCAAGGAGCGACAGAGTTGTACGAGCAGTACTTC
TRBV30	TRBJ1-4	NA	TRBD1	CAWTDRLEEKLFF	TGTGCCTGGACGGACAGGCTTGAGGAAAAACTGTTTTTT
TRBV19	TRBJ2-2	NA	TRBD2	CASSILPGGPHGELFF	TGTGCCAGTAGTATACTTCCGGGAGGGCCACACGGGGAGCTGTTTTTT
TRBV6-5	TRBJ2-1	NA	TRBD2	CASSYSITSVNNEQFF	TGTGCCAGCAGTTACTCGATTACTAGCGTTAACAATGAGCAGTTCTTC
TRBV7-9	TRBJ2-7	NA	NA	CASSSFGSGSYEQYF	TGTGCCAGCAGCTCGTTTGGTAGCGGTTCCTACGAGCAGTACTTC
TRBV7-2	TRBJ1-2	NA	TRBD1	CASSFNTGARIGYTF	TGTGCCAGCAGCTTTAATACAGGGGCGCGGATTGGCTACACCTTC
TRBV6-6	TRBJ2-1	few	NA	CASSYEEYNEQFF	TGTGCCAGCAGTTACGAGGAGTACAATGAGCAGTTCTTC